A selection of T cell receptor beta chains follows, all from one sample in a study of response to subunit inactivated influenza vaccine. TCRdb analysed the RT-PCR reads with MiXCR anew, one entry per CDR3 protein. The sample gives around 790,000 distinct CDR3 sequences, about 20% of which show up once; roughly 10% is in the top ten. The specimen comprised PBMCs from blood, sampled about 5 days after vaccination. These receptors all come from a man aged 45-65 years who received an inactivated influenza vaccine. CDR3s include the opening cysteine and the closing phenylalanine or tryptophan. Fields, in order: V gene, D gene, J gene, clone size, CDR3 protein, CDR3 DNA. D genes are given only for firm matches. Clone size is not always given. Where it is, it says once, few, many or a class for expanded clones.

TRBV20-1	.	TRBJ2-1	.	CSAAQREQFF	TGCAGTGCTGCCCAGAGGGAGCAGTTCTTC
TRBV30	.	TRBJ1-2	few	CAWSRTADYGYTF	TGTGCCTGGAGTAGGACAGCGGACTATGGCTACACCTTC
TRBV20-1	TRBD1	TRBJ1-2	few	CSASPGTGGNYGYTF	TGCAGTGCTAGTCCCGGGACAGGGGGCAACTATGGCTACACCTTC
TRBV7-2	.	TRBJ1-5	.	CASSPLQGTQPQHF	TGTGCCAGCAGCCCCCTCCAGGGGACTCAGCCCCAGCATTTT
TRBV5-6	.	TRBJ1-1	few	CASSTVDRMNTEAFF	TGTGCCAGCAGCACCGTGGACAGAATGAACACTGAAGCTTTCTTT
TRBV7-9	.	TRBJ2-2	.	CASSQTVANTGELFF	TGTGCCAGCAGCCAGACAGTCGCGAACACCGGGGAGCTGTTTTTT
TRBV20-1	TRBD2	TRBJ2-1	.	CSATQLAGRQFF	TGCAGTGCTACCCAACTAGCGGGAAGGCAGTTCTTC
TRBV20-1	TRBD2	TRBJ2-1	few	CSARRVPSGPSYNEQFF	TGCAGTGCTAGAAGGGTCCCTAGCGGGCCTTCCTACAATGAGCAGTTCTTC
TRBV6-1	TRBD1	TRBJ2-3	.	CASRKTGTGGADTQYF	TGTGCCAGCAGGAAAACCGGGACAGGGGGCGCAGATACGCAGTATTTT
TRBV7-8	.	TRBJ2-1	once	CASSLAGVVFHEQFF	TGTGCCAGCAGCTTAGCAGGGGTGGTCTTCCATGAGCAGTTCTTC
TRBV25-1	TRBD2	TRBJ2-7	once	CASTGLAGEEQYF	TGTGCCAGCACCGGACTAGCGGGAGAGGAGCAGTACTTC
TRBV29-1	TRBD1	TRBJ2-3	many	CSVELRQGTPDTQYF	TGCAGCGTTGAACTACGACAGGGGACCCCAGATACGCAGTATTTT
TRBV27	TRBD1	TRBJ1-6	few	CASSPWTGLNSPLHF	TGTGCCAGCAGTCCGTGGACAGGGCTTAATTCACCCCTCCACTTT
TRBV19	.	TRBJ2-7	.	CASSTGVAYEQYF	TGTGCCAGTAGTACGGGAGTCGCCTACGAGCAGTACTTC
TRBV5-5	TRBD1	TRBJ2-5	few	CASSTLTGVGETQYF	TGTGCCAGCAGCACACTCACAGGGGTTGGAGAGACCCAGTACTTC
TRBV7-3	.	TRBJ2-1	.	CASSLNLYESEQFF	TGTGCCAGCAGCTTAAATCTCTATGAGAGTGAGCAGTTCTTC
TRBV20-1	TRBD1	TRBJ1-2	.	CSARGQGDLGGYTF	TGCAGTGCTAGAGGACAGGGAGACTTGGGCGGCTACACCTTC
TRBV27	.	TRBJ2-1	.	CASSSGLTAYNEQFF	TGTGCCAGCAGTTCCGGACTTACAGCCTACAATGAGCAGTTCTTC
TRBV7-9	.	TRBJ1-1	.	CASSPSGHLILNTEAFF	TGTGCCAGCAGCCCCTCGGGACACCTGATACTGAACACTGAAGCTTTCTTT
TRBV5-5	.	TRBJ2-7	.	CASSLAWGGSYEQYF	TGTGCCAGCAGCTTGGCCTGGGGAGGCTCCTACGAGCAGTACTTC
TRBV7-9	TRBD2	TRBJ2-1	few	CASSLALAGDNEQFF	TGTGCCAGCAGCTTAGCACTAGCGGGGGACAATGAGCAGTTCTTC
TRBV5-1	.	TRBJ2-1	many	CASSPLPNTGYNEQFF	TGCGCCAGCAGCCCGCTCCCCAATACAGGGTACAATGAGCAGTTCTTC
TRBV7-2	.	TRBJ2-5	few	CASSSTTEETQYF	TGTGCCAGCAGCTCGACGACAGAAGAGACCCAGTACTTC
TRBV30	.	TRBJ1-1	.	CAWSGGSNTEAFF	TGTGCCTGGAGTGGGGGTTCGAACACTGAAGCTTTCTTT
TRBV3-1	.	TRBJ1-1	once	CASSQYRFDSGNTEAFF	TGTGCCAGCAGCCAATACCGCTTCGACAGTGGGAACACTGAAGCTTTCTTT
TRBV4-3	TRBD1	TRBJ2-7	few	CASSQFSSGTGGSYEQYF	TGCGCCAGCAGCCAATTCAGTTCCGGGACAGGGGGCTCCTACGAGCAGTACTTC
TRBV11-2	TRBD2	TRBJ2-1	once	CASSDGTSGYSSYNEQFF	TGTGCCAGCAGCGACGGGACTAGCGGTTATAGCTCCTACAATGAGCAGTTCTTC
TRBV27	TRBD2	TRBJ2-2	few	CASRGGTSGTGELFF	TGTGCCAGCAGGGGAGGGACTAGCGGAACCGGGGAGCTGTTTTTT
TRBV6-5	TRBD1	TRBJ1-1	few	CASSYGTGVKAFF	TGTGCCAGCAGTTACGGGACAGGGGTCAAAGCTTTCTTT
TRBV6-1	.	TRBJ2-7	.	CASSLRSGGTYEQYF	TGTGCCAGCAGTCTCCGGTCAGGGGGGACCTACGAGCAGTACTTC
TRBV5-1	.	TRBJ1-1	few	CASSVGTVGNTEAFF	TGCGCCAGCAGCGTCGGGACGGTGGGGAACACTGAAGCTTTCTTT
TRBV20-1	.	TRBJ2-7	.	CSASGHPFTYEQYF	TGCAGTGCTTCGGGACATCCATTTACCTACGAGCAGTACTTC
TRBV29-1	TRBD1	TRBJ2-7	.	CSVGQGPTYEQYF	TGCAGCGTTGGACAGGGGCCCACCTACGAGCAGTACTTC
TRBV10-3	TRBD1	TRBJ2-1	few	CAISESWTGLYNEQFF	TGTGCCATCAGTGAGTCATGGACAGGCCTCTACAATGAGCAGTTCTTC
TRBV29-1	TRBD2	TRBJ2-1	few	CSVALAGAYNEQFF	TGCAGCGTTGCACTAGCGGGAGCCTACAATGAGCAGTTCTTC
TRBV6-2/TRBV6-3	.	TRBJ2-6	few	CAGSQGPNNVLTF	TGTGCCGGCTCGCAGGGACCCAACAACGTCCTGACTTTC
TRBV4-1	.	TRBJ1-4	.	CASSSVMGKLFF	TGCGCCAGCAGCTCGGTAATGGGAAAACTGTTTTTT
TRBV29-1	.	TRBJ2-1	.	CSVEQGTYNEQFF	TGCAGCGTTGAACAGGGGACCTACAATGAGCAGTTCTTC
TRBV27	TRBD2	TRBJ2-3	few	CASSWGLPPGTQYF	TGTGCCAGCAGTTGGGGACTACCCCCGGGTACGCAGTATTTT
TRBV7-9	TRBD1	TRBJ1-4	.	CASSPGQENEKLFF	TGTGCCAGCAGCCCGGGACAGGAGAATGAAAAACTGTTTTTT
TRBV12-3/TRBV12-4	.	TRBJ2-7	few	CASRLSGGGYEQYF	TGTGCCAGCAGGCTTTCAGGGGGAGGCTACGAGCAGTACTTC
TRBV20-1	.	TRBJ2-7	.	CSAREYYEQYF	TGCAGTGCTAGAGAGTACTACGAGCAGTACTTC
TRBV5-1	.	TRBJ2-1	few	CASSVGLPNEQFF	TGCGCCAGCAGCGTGGGACTTCCCAATGAGCAGTTCTTC
TRBV20-1	.	TRBJ1-2	few	CSARDYYGYTF	TGCAGTGCTAGGGATTACTATGGCTACACCTTC
TRBV20-1	.	TRBJ2-1	many	CSASGNHNEQFF	TGCAGTGCTAGCGGGAACCACAATGAGCAGTTCTTC
TRBV6-5	.	TRBJ2-2	.	CASSYLQGTGELFF	TGTGCCAGCAGTTACCTACAGGGCACCGGGGAGCTGTTTTTT
TRBV9	TRBD1	TRBJ1-3	.	CASSVGGRGHGNTIYF	TGTGCCAGCAGCGTAGGAGGCAGGGGGCACGGAAACACCATATATTTT